The 17 T cell receptor beta chains listed next were all sequenced from one sample in a study of beta chain features in type 1 diabetes (dated by TCRdb to between 2017 and 2018). Library generation was performed with the immunoSEQ multiplex PCR assay. The High Capacity cDNA Reverse Transcription Kit was used to reverse transcribe all of the isolated RNA, meaning that expressed TCRB transcripts were what got sequenced. Not all clones reach the TCRdb copy of this immuneACCESS table, which keeps in-frame sequences only. Checked studies attribute under half of the gap to unresolved V genes and leave the rest unexplained. This sample holds some 360,000 clones; around 20% were observed only once. About 0.044% of the sample is taken by the ten largest. The sequenced sample was naive CD4+ T cells from blood. The sample's cell subset or site label, decoded: true naive CD4+ T cells. All receptors derive from a woman younger than 30 in good health.

This clone occurred a few times. The rearrangement joins TRBV15 to TRBJ1-5; the D is unclear. Germline V gene lookup returns CDR1 LNHNV and CDR2 YYDKDF (reference sequence). The CDR3 spans 13 residues. V was cut by 0 bases and J by 6 bases, with 6 bases left in between. CDR3 loop: CATSRDLGQPQHF. CDR3 nucleotides: TGTGCCACCAGCAGAGATCTAGGTCAGCCCCAGCATTTT.

There are a few counts of this clone. CDR3 sequence: CASSPGGETQYF. CDR3 nucleotides: TGTGCCAGCAGTCCGGGAGGTGAGACCCAGTACTTC. The chain uses TRBV14 and TRBJ2-5; 7 bases are a match to TRBD2. V lost 6 bases to trimming and J lost 5 bases; unmatched junction nucleotides: 3. Germline CDR1 and CDR2: SGHDN and FVKESK. CDR3 size: 12 residues.

The chain recombines TRBV29-1 with TRBJ2-2; 9 bases match TRBD1. The CDR3 has 17 residues. Looked up from germline, CDR1 is SQVTM and CDR2 is ANQGSEA. V lost 1 base, J lost 7 bases, and 13 bases stayed unmatched. The CDR3 coding sequence is TGCAGCGTTGAAGGCCCCGGGACAGGGAATATAGGCGGGGAGCTGTTTTTT. Its protein is CSVEGPGTGNIGGELFF.

This chain connects TRBV18 to TRBJ2-1; no firm D call. CDR1 KGHSH and CDR2 LQKENI come from the germline V gene. The CDR3 totals 14 residues. V was pared by 1 base and J by 5 bases, with 9 bases between. The CDR3 region has the DNA TGTGCCAGCTCACCACAGACATCCCACAATGAGCAGTTCTTC. Its translation is CASSPQTSHNEQFF.

The chain links TRBV6-6 to TRBJ1-1; a possible D gene is TRBD1 (5 bases). Germline CDR1 MNHNY, CDR2 SVGAGI (reference sequence). The CDR3 extends over 14 amino acids. The germline V and J ends were trimmed by 4 bases and 1 base, with 10 bases remaining between them. Written as DNA, the CDR3 is TGTGCCAGCAGTTGGGGGGGAGAGAACACTGAAGCTTTCTTT. Its protein is CASSWGGENTEAFF.

This clone was counted a few times. The gene calls are TRBV28 and TRBJ1-5; 7 bases match TRBD1. CDR1 and CDR2 (germline): MDHEN, SYDVKM. Trimming removed 5 bases from V and 2 bases from J; junction bases left unmatched: 3. The CDR3 sequence is 14 residues long. CDR3 sequence reads: CASSEGQGNQPQHF. The CDR3 bases are TGTGCCAGCAGTGAAGGACAGGGCAATCAGCCCCAGCATTTT.

This clone was picked up a small number of times. V usage is TRBV28 and J usage is TRBJ2-7, with TRBD1 matching over 9 bases. The CDR3 spans 16 residues. The trim removed 4 bases at V and 7 bases at J, leaving 14 bases unmatched. In germline, CDR1 is MDHEN, CDR2 SYDVKM. This CDR3 reads CASSSTGTGRLGEQYF. CDR3 nucleotide sequence: TGTGCCAGCAGTTCGACCGGGACAGGGAGGCTGGGGGAGCAGTACTTC.

This clone was seen more than once but under ten times. The chain couples TRBV6-6 to TRBJ1-6, with D perhaps matching TRBD1 (6 bases). Germline CDR1 MNHNY, CDR2 SVGAGI (reference sequence). V was shortened by 7 bases and J by 5 bases, with 6 bases between the two germline ends. This CDR3 is built from 12 residues. CDR3 loop: CASKGDNSPLHF. In DNA form, the CDR3 reads TGTGCCAGCAAGGGGGATAATTCACCCCTCCACTTT.

The chain couples TRBV7-2 to TRBJ2-3, with 10 bases lining up with TRBD1. The V gene's germline CDR1 is SGHTA and CDR2 FQGNSA. V shed 5 bases and J 7 bases; nucleotides not matched to a gene: 6. The CDR3 length is 14 residues. The CDR3 nucleotides are TGTGCCAGCAGCCCTCGGACAGGGGGAAATACGCAGTATTTT. Translating gives CASSPRTGGNTQYF.

The chain employs TRBV19 and TRBJ2-2; the D gene is possibly TRBD2 (7 bases). CDR3 size: 15 residues. CDR1 is LNHDA, CDR2 SQIVND, per germline (reference sequence). V shed 3 bases and J shed 4 bases, with 12 bases lying between them. The CDR3 spells CASSIRGGTTGELFF. CDR3 bases: TGTGCCAGTAGTATTCGCGGGGGCACCACCGGGGAGCTGTTTTTT.

This clone turned up a few times. The genes are TRBV12-5 and TRBJ2-7, with 8 bases identical to TRBD1. The V gene end was trimmed by 5 bases and the J gene end by 2 bases; junction bases not matched to a gene: 8. The CDR3 is 15 residues long. From germline, CDR1 is LGHNT and CDR2 FRNRAP. CDR3 sequence reads: CASGPRDRGAYEQYF. CDR3 nucleotides: TGTGCTAGTGGTCCTCGCGACAGGGGAGCCTACGAGCAGTACTTC.

This sequence joins TRBV5-1 and TRBJ2-7; 9 nucleotides agree with TRBD2. The junction had 5 bases not matched to a gene; V was cut back by 4 bases and J by 3 bases. Germline values: CDR1 SGHRS, CDR2 YFSETQ. The length of the CDR3 is 14 residues. DNA for the CDR3: TGCGCCAGCAGCCCTTTAGCGGGAGACTACGAGCAGTACTTC. Amino acid sequence: CASSPLAGDYEQYF.

The table lists this clone with a few counts. This rearrangement joins TRBV2 to TRBJ1-5; the D gene is possibly TRBD1 (6 bases). The V end lost 4 bases, the J end lost 3 bases, and 10 bases lay between the germline ends. The length of the CDR3 is 14 residues. Germline CDR1 SNHLY, CDR2 FYNNEI. CDR3 DNA: TGTGCCAGCAGTGGGCAGGGGTTCAATCAGCCCCAGCATTTT. It specifies CASSGQGFNQPQHF.

The chain couples TRBV6-5 to TRBJ2-7; weak D call: TRBD2 (5 bases). This CDR3 is 15 amino acids long. V was clipped by 6 bases and J by 4 bases, with 19 bases between them. Germline CDR1 and CDR2: MNHEY and SVGAGI. CDR3 sequence reads: CASSPRRGITYEQYF. CDR3 nucleotide sequence: TGTGCCAGCAGCCCTCGACGGGGAATTACGTACGAGCAGTACTTC.

This clone was counted between two and nine times. The V call is TRBV30, the J call TRBJ2-7, with D maybe TRBD2 (5 bases). Per the germline V gene, CDR1 is GTSNPN and CDR2 is SVGIG (reference sequence). The CDR3 has 11 amino acids. Trimming pared 1 base from V and 9 bases from J, leaving 10 bases between. The CDR3: CAWSDDRGQYF. The CDR3 bases are TGTGCCTGGAGTGACGACCGGGGGCAGTACTTC.

The chain couples TRBV5-6 to TRBJ2-7, with TRBD1 identical over 7 bases. The J segment lost 1 base and the V segment lost 5 bases, leaving 6 bases of the junction unmatched. CDR1 and CDR2 (germline): SGHDT, YYEEEE. The CDR3 loop spans 14 amino acids. In DNA form, the CDR3 reads TGTGCCAGCAGGGAGACAGGGAGTTCCTACGAGCAGTACTTC. Translating it yields CASRETGSSYEQYF.

In this sample, this clone turned up a few times. The identical CDR3 is also encoded by other nucleotide sequences in the sample. The chain links TRBV7-3 to TRBJ1-2; a possible D gene is TRBD1 (5 bases). CDR3 length equals 15 residues. Trimming removed 1 base from V and 0 bases from J, with 9 bases in between. From germline, CDR1 is SGHTA and CDR2 FQGTGA. CDR3 coding DNA: TGTGCCAGCAGCTTAAGGGGAGGGGCTAACTATGGCTACACCTTC. Its protein product is CASSLRGGANYGYTF.